This T cell receptor (beta chain) was captured by sequencing in a study of blood T cell repertoires in COVID-19. At the level of the study: PBMCs, B-cell-depleted T cells, or T cells were the source of the cDNA or gDNA that made up the material.

In germline, CDR1 is SGHAT, CDR2 FQNNGV. The CDR3 contains 15 residues. V was cut by 4 bases and J by 4 bases, with 15 bases left in between. Cohorts were determined from participant-reported clinical history. What the recovered Cohort 3 donors had was two negative PCRs, clearance, or symptom resolution. Authors' data handling: Reference gene primer amplification gave estimated nucleated cell counts. Produced via immunoSEQ multiplex PCR; TCRdb's table is partial and in-frame only. Clonal size and the V and J genes are those of that table, whereas D and trimming came from the DNA. Here the sample spans 250,000 or so clones, roughly 86% being singletons.

The receptor's source is a woman younger than 30 who had recovered from COVID-19. The specimen sequenced was PBMCs or T cells enriched from blood (not recorded which). V and J are TRBV11-2 and TRBJ2-3; tentative D call: TRBD1 (5 bases). The CDR3 DNA is TGTGCCAGCAGCTCCGGACAAACGCATTCAGATACGCAGTATTTT. Translating it yields CASSSGQTHSDTQYF.